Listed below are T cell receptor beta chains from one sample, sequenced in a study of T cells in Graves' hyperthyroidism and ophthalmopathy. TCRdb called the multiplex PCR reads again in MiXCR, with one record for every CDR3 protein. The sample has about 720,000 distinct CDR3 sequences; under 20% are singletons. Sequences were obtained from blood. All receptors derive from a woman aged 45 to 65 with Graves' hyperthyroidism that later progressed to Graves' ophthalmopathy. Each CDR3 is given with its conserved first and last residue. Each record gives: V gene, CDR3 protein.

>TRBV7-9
CATSRTNYGYTF
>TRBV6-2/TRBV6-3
CASSYGLLSYGYTF
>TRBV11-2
CASSLGTPGLAGGGQETQYF
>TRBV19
CASRYSHTEAFF
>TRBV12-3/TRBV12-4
CASSLMPGNTIYF
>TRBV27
CASSFNQGAHEQFF
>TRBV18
CASSLDRKNTEAFF
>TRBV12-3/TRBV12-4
CASSAGRESMNTEAFF
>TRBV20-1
CSASIESKNIQYF
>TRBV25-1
CASHRGVESPLHF
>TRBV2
CASSLRTGQTGELFF
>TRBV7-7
CASSSQLAGSNNEQFF
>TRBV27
CASSPRMYPGPNSPLHF
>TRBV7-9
CASSYTPGQGVYGYTF
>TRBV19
CASRLGQLNTEAFF
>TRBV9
CASSVVGDAAYGYTF
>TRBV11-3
CASSLRVTGELFF
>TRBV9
CASSSGGRHSPLHF
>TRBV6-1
CASTQGYSGNTIYF
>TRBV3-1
CASSQVAGGPTDTQYF
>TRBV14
CASSKSLISTEAFF
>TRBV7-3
CASSLGTSGAETQYF
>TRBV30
CAWSYNTEAFF
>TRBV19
CASNPGQGGYTGELFF
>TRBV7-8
CASSLEGVSGTGVNNSPLHF
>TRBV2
CASSLSAGGRLGTDTQYF
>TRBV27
CASSLTQGYGYTF
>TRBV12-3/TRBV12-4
CASSLASGGTETQYF
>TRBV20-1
CSANNAETQYF
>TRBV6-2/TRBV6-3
CASSYATYGYTF
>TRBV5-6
CASSLEQGISVETQYF
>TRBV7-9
CASSPTGLADTQYF
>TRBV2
CASSDQGRLGYGYTF
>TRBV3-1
CASSHRTGQETQYF
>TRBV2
CASSLTEDGLNTEAFF
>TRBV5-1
CASSLVLQVEEQYF
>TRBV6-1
CASSAGTPSRDTQYF
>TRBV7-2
CASSAYRVNYGYTF
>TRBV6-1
CASSSPGLAARKGQFF
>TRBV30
CAWSVGQVNQPQHF
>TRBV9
CASSASWTSGDTQYF
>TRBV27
CASQGVGGRGSYEQYF
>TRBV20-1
CSARHLQGHYDGYTF
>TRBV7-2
CASSPRQMNTGELFF
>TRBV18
CASSPLPNTEAFF
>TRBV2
CASSAPGGTRGYTF
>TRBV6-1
CASSAGRGHNQPQHF
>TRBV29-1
CSVAVDLSGNTIYF
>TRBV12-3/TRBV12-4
CASRGQNTDTQYF
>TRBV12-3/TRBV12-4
CASSLEGTWNSPLHF